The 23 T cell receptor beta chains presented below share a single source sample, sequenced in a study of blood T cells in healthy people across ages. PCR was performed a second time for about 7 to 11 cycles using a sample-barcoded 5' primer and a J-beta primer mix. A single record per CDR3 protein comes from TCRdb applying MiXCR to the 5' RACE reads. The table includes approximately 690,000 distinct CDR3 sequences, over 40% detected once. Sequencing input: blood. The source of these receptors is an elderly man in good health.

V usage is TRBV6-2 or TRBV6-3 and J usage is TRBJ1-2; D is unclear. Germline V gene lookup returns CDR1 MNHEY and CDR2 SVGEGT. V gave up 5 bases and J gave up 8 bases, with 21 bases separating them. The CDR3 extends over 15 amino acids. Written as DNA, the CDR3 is TGTGCCAGCAGTCTACTCCTAACTGGCCCCGGGGGCTACACCTTC. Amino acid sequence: CASSLLLTGPGGYTF.

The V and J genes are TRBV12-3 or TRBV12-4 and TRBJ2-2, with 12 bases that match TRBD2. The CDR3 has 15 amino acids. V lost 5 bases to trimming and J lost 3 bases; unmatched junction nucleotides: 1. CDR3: CASSGLAGYTGELFF. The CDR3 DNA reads TGTGCCAGCAGTGGACTAGCGGGGTACACCGGGGAGCTGTTTTTT.

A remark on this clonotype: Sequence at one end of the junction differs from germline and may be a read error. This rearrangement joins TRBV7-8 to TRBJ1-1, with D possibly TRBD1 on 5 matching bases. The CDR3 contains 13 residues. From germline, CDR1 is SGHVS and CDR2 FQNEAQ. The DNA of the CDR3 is TGTGCCAGCAGCTTGGGGATGGACACTGGAGCTTTCTTT. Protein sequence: CASSLGMDTGAFF. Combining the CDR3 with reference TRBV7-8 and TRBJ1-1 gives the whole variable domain GAGVSQSPRYKVAKRGQDVALRCDPISGHVSLFWYQQALGQGPEFLTYFQNEAQLDKSGLPSDRFFAERPEGSVSTLKIQRTQQEDSAVYLCASSLGMDTGAFFGQGTRLTVV.

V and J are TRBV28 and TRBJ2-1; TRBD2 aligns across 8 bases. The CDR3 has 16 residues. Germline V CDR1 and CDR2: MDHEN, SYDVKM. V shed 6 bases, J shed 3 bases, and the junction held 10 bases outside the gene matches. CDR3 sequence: CASSPAVAGRYNEQFF. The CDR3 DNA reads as TGTGCCAGCAGCCCGGCGGTAGCGGGACGCTACAATGAGCAGTTCTTC.

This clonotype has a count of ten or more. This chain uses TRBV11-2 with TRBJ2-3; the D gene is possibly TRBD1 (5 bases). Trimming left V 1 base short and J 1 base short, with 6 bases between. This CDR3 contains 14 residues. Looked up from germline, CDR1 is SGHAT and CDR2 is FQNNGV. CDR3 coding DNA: TGTGCCAGCAGCTTAGGGGGCCGCACAGATACGCAGTATTTT. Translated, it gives CASSLGGRTDTQYF.

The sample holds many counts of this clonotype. The CDR3 DNA follows: TGCAGCGTTTCCGGGACCTCCTACAATGAGCAGTTCTTC. Protein: CSVSGTSYNEQFF. V usage is TRBV29-1 and J usage is TRBJ2-1; D is perhaps TRBD1 or TRBD2 (5 bases each). There are 13 residues in the CDR3. Trimming took off 5 bases at V and 0 bases at J, with 8 bases between the two ends. The germline gives CDR1 SQVTM, CDR2 ANQGSEA.

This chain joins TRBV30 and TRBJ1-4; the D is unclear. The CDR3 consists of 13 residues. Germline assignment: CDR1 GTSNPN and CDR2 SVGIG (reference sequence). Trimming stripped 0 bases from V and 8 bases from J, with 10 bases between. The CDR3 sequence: CAWSVGRGEKLFF. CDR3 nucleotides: TGTGCCTGGAGTGTAGGGCGTGGGGAAAAACTGTTTTTT.

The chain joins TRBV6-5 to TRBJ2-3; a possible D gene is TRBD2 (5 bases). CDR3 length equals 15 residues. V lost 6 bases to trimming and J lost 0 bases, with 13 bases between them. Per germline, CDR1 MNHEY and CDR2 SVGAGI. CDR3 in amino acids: CASRPRGSSTDTQYF. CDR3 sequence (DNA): TGTGCCAGCAGACCCCGGGGTTCTAGCACAGATACGCAGTATTTT.

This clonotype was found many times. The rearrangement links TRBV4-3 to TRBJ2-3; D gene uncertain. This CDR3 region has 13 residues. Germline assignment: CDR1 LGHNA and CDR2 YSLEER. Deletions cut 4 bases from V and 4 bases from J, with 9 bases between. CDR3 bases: TGCGCCAGCAGCCCGAGGTCCTCAGATACGCAGTATTTT. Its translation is CASSPRSSDTQYF.

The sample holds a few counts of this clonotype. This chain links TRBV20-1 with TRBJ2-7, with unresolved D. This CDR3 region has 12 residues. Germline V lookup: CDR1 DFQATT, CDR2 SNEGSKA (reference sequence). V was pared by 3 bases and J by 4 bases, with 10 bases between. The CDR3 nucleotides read TGCAGTGCTAGTAGGGCTGTGTACGAGCAGTACTTC. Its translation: CSASRAVYEQYF.

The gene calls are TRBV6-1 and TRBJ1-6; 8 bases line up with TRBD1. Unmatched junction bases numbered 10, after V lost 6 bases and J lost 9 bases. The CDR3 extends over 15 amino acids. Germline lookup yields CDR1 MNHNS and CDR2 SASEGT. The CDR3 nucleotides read TGTGCCAGCAGGGGGGGGGACAGGCTAGGTTCACCCCTCCACTTT. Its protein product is CASRGGDRLGSPLHF.

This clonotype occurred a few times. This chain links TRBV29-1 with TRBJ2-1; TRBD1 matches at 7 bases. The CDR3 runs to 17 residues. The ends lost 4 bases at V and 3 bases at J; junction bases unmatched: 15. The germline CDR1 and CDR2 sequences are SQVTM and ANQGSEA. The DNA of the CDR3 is TGCAGCGTTGTAACCAAGCCGGGACAGAGAAACTACAATGAGCAGTTCTTC. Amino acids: CSVVTKPGQRNYNEQFF.

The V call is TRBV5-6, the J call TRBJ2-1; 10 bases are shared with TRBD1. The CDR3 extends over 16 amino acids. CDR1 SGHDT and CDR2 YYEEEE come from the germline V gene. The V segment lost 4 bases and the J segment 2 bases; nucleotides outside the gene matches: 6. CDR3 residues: CASSLDRGRTYNEQFF. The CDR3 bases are TGTGCCAGCAGCCTAGACAGGGGGCGAACCTACAATGAGCAGTTCTTC.

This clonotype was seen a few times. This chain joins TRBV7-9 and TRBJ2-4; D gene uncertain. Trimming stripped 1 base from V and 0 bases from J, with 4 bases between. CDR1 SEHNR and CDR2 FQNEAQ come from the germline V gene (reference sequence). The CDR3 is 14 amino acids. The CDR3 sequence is CASSLVEAKNIQYF. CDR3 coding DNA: TGTGCCAGCAGCTTAGTAGAAGCCAAAAACATTCAGTACTTC.

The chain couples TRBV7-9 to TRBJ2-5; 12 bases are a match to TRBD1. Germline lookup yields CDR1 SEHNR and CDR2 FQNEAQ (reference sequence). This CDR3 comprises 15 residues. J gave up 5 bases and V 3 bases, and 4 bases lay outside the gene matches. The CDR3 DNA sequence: TGTGCCAGCAGCTTCGGGACAGGGGGCGCGGAGACCCAGTACTTC. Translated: CASSFGTGGAETQYF.

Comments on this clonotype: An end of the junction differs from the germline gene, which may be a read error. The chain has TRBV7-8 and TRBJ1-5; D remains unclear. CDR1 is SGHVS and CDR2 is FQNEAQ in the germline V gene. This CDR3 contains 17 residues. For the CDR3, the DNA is TGTGTCAGCAGCTTAGAGGTGCGGTTTAATAGCAATCAGCCCCAGCATTTT. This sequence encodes CVSSLEVRFNSNQPQHF.

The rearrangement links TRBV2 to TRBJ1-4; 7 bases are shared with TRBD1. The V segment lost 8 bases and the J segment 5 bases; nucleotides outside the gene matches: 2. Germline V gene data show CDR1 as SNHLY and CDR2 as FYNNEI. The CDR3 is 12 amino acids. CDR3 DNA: TGTGCCAGCGACAGGGTCAATGAAAAACTGTTTTTT. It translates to CASDRVNEKLFF.

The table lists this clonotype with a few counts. In DNA, the CDR3 is TGTGCCAGCAGTCCATCAGGGGGCGGGGAAAAACTGTTTTTT. This translates into CASSPSGGGEKLFF. The chain couples TRBV12-3 or TRBV12-4 to TRBJ1-4, with TRBD1 matching 8 bases. Losses at the gene ends were 5 bases for V and 8 bases for J; bases not matched to a gene: 7. The CDR3 is 14 residues long.

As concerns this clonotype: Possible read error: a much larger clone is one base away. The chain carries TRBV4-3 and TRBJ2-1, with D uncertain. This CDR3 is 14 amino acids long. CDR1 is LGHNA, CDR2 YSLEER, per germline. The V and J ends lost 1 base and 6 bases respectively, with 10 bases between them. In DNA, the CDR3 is TGCGCCAGCAGCCAAGTCGTGACCTGCAATGAGCAGTTCTTC. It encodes CASSQVVTCNEQFF.

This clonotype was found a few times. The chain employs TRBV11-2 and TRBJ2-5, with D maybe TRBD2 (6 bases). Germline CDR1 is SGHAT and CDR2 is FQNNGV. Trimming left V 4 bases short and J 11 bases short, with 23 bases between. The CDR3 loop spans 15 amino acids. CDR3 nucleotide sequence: TGTGCCAGCAGCTCACAAATTCAGGGACTTACGATGCAGTACTTC. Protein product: CASSSQIQGLTMQYF.

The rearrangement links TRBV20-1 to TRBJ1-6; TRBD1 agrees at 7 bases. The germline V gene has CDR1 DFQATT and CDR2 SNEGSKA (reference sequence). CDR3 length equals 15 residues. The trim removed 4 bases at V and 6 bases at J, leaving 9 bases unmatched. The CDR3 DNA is TGCAGTGCTACATCAACCGGGACAGCTAATTCACCCCTCCACTTT. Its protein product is CSATSTGTANSPLHF.

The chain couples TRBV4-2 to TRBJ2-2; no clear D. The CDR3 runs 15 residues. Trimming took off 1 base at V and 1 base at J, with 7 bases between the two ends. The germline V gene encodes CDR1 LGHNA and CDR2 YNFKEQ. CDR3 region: CASSQAQRNTGELFF. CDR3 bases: TGTGCCAGCAGCCAAGCCCAGCGGAACACCGGGGAGCTGTTTTTT.

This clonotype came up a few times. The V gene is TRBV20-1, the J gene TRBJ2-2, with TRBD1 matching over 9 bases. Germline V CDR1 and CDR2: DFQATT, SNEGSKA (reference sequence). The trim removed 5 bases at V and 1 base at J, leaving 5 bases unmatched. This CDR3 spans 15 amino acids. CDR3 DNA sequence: TGCAGTGCTCGGGACAGGGTTTTGAACACCGGGGAGCTGTTTTTT. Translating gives CSARDRVLNTGELFF.